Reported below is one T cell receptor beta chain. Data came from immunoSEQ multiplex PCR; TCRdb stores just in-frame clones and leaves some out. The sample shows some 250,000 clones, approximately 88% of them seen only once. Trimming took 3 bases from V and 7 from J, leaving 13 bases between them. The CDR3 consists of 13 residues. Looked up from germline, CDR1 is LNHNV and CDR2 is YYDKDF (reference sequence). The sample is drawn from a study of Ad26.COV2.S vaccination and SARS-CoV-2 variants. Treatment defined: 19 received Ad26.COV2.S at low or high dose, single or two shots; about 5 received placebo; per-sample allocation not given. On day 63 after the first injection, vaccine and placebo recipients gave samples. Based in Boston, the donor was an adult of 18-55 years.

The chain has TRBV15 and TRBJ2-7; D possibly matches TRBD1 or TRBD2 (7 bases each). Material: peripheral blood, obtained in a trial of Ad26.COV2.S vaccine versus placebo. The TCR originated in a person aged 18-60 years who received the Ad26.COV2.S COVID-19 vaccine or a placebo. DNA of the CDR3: TGTGCCACCAGCAGGAGACAGGGAGGGGAGCAGTACTTC. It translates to CATSRRQGGEQYF.